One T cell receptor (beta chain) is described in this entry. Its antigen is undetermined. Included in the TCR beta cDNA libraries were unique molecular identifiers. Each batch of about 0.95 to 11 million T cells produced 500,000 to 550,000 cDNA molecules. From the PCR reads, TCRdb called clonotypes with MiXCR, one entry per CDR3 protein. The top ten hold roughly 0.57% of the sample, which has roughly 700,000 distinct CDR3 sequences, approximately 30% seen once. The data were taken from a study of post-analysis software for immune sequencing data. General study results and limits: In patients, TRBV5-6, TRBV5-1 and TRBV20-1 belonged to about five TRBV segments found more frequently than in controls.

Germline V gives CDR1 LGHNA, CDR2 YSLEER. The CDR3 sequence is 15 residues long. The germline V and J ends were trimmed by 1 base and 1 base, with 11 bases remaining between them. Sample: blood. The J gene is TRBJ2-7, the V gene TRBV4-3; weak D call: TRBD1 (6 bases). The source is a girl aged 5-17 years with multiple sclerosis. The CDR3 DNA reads TGCGCCAGCAGCCAAGTACGTGGACAGTCCTACGAGCAGTACTTC. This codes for CASSQVRGQSYEQYF.